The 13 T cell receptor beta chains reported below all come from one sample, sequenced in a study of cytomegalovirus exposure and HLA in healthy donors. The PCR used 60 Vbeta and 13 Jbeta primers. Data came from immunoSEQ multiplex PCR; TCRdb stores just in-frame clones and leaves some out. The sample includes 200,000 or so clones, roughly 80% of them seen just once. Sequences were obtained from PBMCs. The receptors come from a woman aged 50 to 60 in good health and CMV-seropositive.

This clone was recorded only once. CDR3 residues: CASSLDSAYEQYF. The CDR3, as DNA: TGTGCCAGCAGCTTAGACTCCGCCTACGAGCAGTACTTC. The rearrangement uses TRBV7-9 and TRBJ2-7; D uncertain. The CDR3 contains 13 residues. The V end lost 1 base, the J end lost 2 bases, and 6 bases lay between the germline ends. CDR1 and CDR2 from the germline V gene are SEHNR and FQNEAQ (reference sequence).

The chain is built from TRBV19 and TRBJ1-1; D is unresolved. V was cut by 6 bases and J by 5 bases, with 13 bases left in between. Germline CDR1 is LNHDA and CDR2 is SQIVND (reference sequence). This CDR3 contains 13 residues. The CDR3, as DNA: TGTGCCAGTAGGGAGGCTAGCGGAACTGAAGCTTTCTTT. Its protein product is CASREASGTEAFF.

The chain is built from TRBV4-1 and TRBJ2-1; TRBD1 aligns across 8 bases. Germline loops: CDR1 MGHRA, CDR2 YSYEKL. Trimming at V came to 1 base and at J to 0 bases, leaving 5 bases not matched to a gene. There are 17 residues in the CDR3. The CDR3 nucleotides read TGCGCCAGCAGCCAAGCCCGGGACAGGAGCTCCTACAATGAGCAGTTCTTC. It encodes CASSQARDRSSYNEQFF.

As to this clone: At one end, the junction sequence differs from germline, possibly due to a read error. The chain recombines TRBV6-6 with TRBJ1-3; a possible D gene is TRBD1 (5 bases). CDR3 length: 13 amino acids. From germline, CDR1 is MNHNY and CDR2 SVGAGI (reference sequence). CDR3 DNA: TGTGCCAGCAGTAACCGGGACTCCAACCATATGGGTTTT. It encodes CASSNRDSNHMGF.

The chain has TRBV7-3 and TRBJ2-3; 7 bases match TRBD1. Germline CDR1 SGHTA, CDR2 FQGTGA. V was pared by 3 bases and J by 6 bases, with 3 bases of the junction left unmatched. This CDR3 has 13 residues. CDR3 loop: CASSFVRGDTQYF. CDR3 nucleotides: TGTGCCAGCAGCTTCGTCAGGGGGGATACGCAGTATTTT.

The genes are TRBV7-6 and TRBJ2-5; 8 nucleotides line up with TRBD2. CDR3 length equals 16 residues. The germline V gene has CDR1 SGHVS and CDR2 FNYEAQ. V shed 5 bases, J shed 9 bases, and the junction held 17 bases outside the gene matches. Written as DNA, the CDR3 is TGTGCCAGCAGCCCCCTCGAAGGCGGTCCGGGAGGGGCCCAGTACTTC. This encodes CASSPLEGGPGGAQYF.

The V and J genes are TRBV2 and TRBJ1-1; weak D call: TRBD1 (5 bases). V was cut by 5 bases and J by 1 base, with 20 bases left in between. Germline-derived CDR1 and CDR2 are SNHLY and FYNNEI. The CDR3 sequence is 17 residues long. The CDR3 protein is CASSQVASGYSNTEAFF. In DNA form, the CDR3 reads TGTGCCAGCAGTCAGGTGGCGTCAGGGTATTCGAACACTGAAGCTTTCTTT.

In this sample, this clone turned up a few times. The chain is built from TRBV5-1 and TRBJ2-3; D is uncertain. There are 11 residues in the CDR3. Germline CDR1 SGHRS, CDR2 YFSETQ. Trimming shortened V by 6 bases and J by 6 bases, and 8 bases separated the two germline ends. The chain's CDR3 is CASTLADTQYF. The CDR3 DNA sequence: TGCGCCAGCACCTTAGCCGATACGCAGTATTTT.

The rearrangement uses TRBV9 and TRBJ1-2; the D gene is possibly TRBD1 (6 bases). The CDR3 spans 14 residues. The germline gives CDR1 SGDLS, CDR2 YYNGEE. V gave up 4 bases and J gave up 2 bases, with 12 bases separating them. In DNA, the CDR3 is TGTGCCAGCAGCCCTCGACAGGAGAACTATGGCTACACCTTC. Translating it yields CASSPRQENYGYTF.

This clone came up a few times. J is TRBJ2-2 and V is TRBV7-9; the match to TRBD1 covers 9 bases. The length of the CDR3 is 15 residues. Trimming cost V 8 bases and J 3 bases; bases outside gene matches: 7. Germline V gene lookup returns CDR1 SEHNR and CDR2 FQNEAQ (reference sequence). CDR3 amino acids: CASRTGGIYTGELFF. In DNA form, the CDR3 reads TGTGCCAGCCGTACAGGGGGCATTTACACCGGGGAGCTGTTTTTT. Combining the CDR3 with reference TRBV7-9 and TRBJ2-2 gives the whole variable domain DTGVSQNPRHKITKRGQNVTFRCDPISEHNRLYWYRQTLGQGPEFLTYFQNEAQLEKSRLLSDRFSAERPKGSFSTLEIQRTEQGDSAMYLCASRTGGIYTGELFFGEGSRLTVL.

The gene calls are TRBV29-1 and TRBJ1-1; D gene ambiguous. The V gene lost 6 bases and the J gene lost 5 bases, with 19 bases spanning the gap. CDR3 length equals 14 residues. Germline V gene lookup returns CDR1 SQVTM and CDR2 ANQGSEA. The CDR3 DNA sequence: TGCAGCGTCGCTAGTACTCTGGCTGGGACTGAAGCTTTCTTT. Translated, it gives CSVASTLAGTEAFF.

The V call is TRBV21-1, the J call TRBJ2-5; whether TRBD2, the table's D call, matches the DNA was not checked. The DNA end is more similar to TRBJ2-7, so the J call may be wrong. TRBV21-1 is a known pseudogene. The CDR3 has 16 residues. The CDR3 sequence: CASSSHRRVTGYEQYF. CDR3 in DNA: TGTGCCAGCAGCTCCCATAGGCGGGTCACGGGATACGAGCAGTACTTC.

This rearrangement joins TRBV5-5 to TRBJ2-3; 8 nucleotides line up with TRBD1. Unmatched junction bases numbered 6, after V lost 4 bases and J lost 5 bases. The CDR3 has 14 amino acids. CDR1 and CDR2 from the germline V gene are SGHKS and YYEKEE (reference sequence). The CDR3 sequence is CASSRRGLGDTQYF. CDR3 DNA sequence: TGTGCCAGCAGCCGCAGGGGGCTGGGAGATACGCAGTATTTT.